Following are 22 T cell receptor beta chains from one sample sequenced in a study of CXCR3-negative and CXCR3-positive naive CD8 T cells. 5' RACE with UMI labels generated the TRB cDNA libraries. TCRdb reprocessed the 5' RACE reads, with one entry per CDR3 protein and no DNA. The sample table sets out 69,000 or so distinct CDR3 sequences. Sequencing used naive CXCR3- CD8+ T cells from blood. Regarding subset: CD45RO-CCR7+CD27+CD95- naive CD8+ T cells lacking CXCR3 (TNR3-). Receptors originate from a human donor in good health. Some clones in this sample may be carry-over from other donors' samples.

This chain joins TRBV4-2 and TRBJ1-3; TCRdb designates TRBD1, a call that cannot be tested without DNA. Germline loops: CDR1 LGHNA, CDR2 YNFKEQ. CDR3 length: 15 residues. CDR3 loop: CASSQEVSGQNTIYF.

The chain couples TRBV29-1 to TRBJ2-2. Germline assignment: CDR1 SQVTM and CDR2 ANQGSEA. The CDR3 is made up of 11 amino acids. The CDR3: CSVEETGELFF.

This chain connects TRBV20-1 to TRBJ2-1. The CDR3 contains 14 residues. Germline-derived CDR1 and CDR2 are DFQATT and SNEGSKA (reference sequence). The CDR3 spells CSASGGSSYNEQFF.

This chain connects TRBV5-1 to TRBJ2-7; TCRdb outputs TRBD2, but without DNA this stays unchecked. CDR3 length: 16 residues. The germline CDR1 and CDR2 sequences are SGHRS and YFSETQ. CDR3 sequence reads: CASSFAVGGKSYEQYF. The variable domain in full, completed from reference TRBV5-1 and TRBJ2-7, reads KAGVTQTPRYLIKTRGQQVTLSCSPISGHRSVSWYQQTPGQGLQFLFEYFSETQRNKGNFPGRFSGRQFSNSRSEMNVSTLELGDSALYLCASSFAVGGKSYEQYFGPGTRLTVT.

V usage is TRBV6-5 and J usage is TRBJ1-1. CDR1 and CDR2 from the germline V gene are MNHEY and SVGAGI. The CDR3 extends over 15 amino acids. Here the CDR3 reads CASSYDGQPNTEAFF.

The V and J genes are TRBV11-2 and TRBJ1-1; TCRdb lists TRBD1, though no DNA is available to test this call. This CDR3 contains 15 residues. Germline V gives CDR1 SGHAT, CDR2 FQNNGV. The CDR3 sequence is CASGIPTGTNTEAFF.

The chain joins TRBV5-1 to TRBJ1-1. The CDR3 runs 14 residues. Germline V lookup: CDR1 SGHRS, CDR2 YFSETQ. CDR3 amino acids: CASSLGGENTEAFF.

The chain is built from TRBV29-1 and TRBJ2-2; TCRdb picks TRBD1, but there is no DNA to check that call. The germline V gene has CDR1 SQVTM and CDR2 ANQGSEA. The CDR3 is made up of 15 amino acids. The CDR3 sequence: CSVQPGHTNTGELFF.

The chain combines TRBV7-2 with TRBJ2-7. The germline CDR1 and CDR2 sequences are SGHTA and FQGNSA. This CDR3 is 18 amino acids long. The CDR3 sequence: CASSLAAQLRGFSYEQYF.

The chain links TRBV25-1 to TRBJ1-1. CDR3 size: 16 residues. Germline loops: CDR1 MGHDK, CDR2 SYGVNS. The CDR3 spells CASTSGRAGKNTEAFF.

The chain is built from TRBV29-1 and TRBJ2-6. Germline V CDR1 and CDR2: SQVTM, ANQGSEA. CDR3 length: 13 residues. The CDR3 spells CSVVTSGANVLTF.

CDR3 residues: CASSFRDLHVYEQYF. The chain uses TRBV7-9 and TRBJ2-7; TCRdb gives TRBD2 as the D gene, but with no DNA this cannot be confirmed. CDR1 and CDR2 from the germline V gene are SEHNR and FQNEAQ (reference sequence). This CDR3 has 15 amino acids.

This chain connects TRBV5-4 to TRBJ1-5. The germline CDR1 and CDR2 sequences are SGHNT and YYREEE (reference sequence). This CDR3 is built from 14 residues. CDR3: CASSLGGGNQPQHF.

The V and J genes are TRBV7-9 and TRBJ2-7; the D gene TCRdb calls, TRBD2, cannot be checked with no DNA. CDR3 size: 15 residues. Germline V CDR1 and CDR2: SEHNR, FQNEAQ (reference sequence). CDR3 protein: CASSLGTSGSYEQYF.

CDR3 loop: CAIRRDSYEQYF. V and J are TRBV10-3 and TRBJ2-7; TCRdb picks TRBD1, but there is no DNA to check that call. Germline V gene data show CDR1 as ENHRY and CDR2 as SYGVKD. The CDR3 runs to 12 residues.

The chain employs TRBV7-6 and TRBJ2-3; the D gene TCRdb calls, TRBD2, cannot be checked with no DNA. CDR3 size: 20 residues. Germline V gives CDR1 SGHVS, CDR2 FNYEAQ. CDR3 sequence: CASSLAPSGVPKTSTDTQYF.

The rearrangement links TRBV29-1 to TRBJ1-2; absent DNA, TCRdb's TRBD1 call cannot be checked. The length of the CDR3 is 14 residues. From germline, CDR1 is SQVTM and CDR2 ANQGSEA. The CDR3 spells CSVEDDNRDHGYTF.

The CDR3 reads CASSLQGTSYEQYF. The chain links TRBV6-5 to TRBJ2-7; TCRdb's assignment of TRBD1 cannot be checked, as there is no DNA. This CDR3 is 14 amino acids long. Germline V CDR1 and CDR2: MNHEY, SVGAGI.

The chain recombines TRBV5-4 with TRBJ1-2; TCRdb's assignment of TRBD1 cannot be checked, as there is no DNA. The germline V gene has CDR1 SGHNT and CDR2 YYREEE (reference sequence). CDR3 length: 14 residues. The CDR3 loop reads CASSSWDREDGYTF.

The chain carries TRBV7-9 and TRBJ1-1. The germline gives CDR1 SEHNR, CDR2 FQNEAQ (reference sequence). This CDR3 has 12 amino acids. The CDR3 loop reads CASREHNTEAFF.

The rearrangement uses TRBV4-3 and TRBJ2-6; TCRdb designates TRBD2, a call that cannot be tested without DNA. This CDR3 has 16 amino acids. The V gene's germline CDR1 is LGHNA and CDR2 YSLEER. The CDR3: CASSPSGGTGANVLTF.

The gene calls are TRBV5-1 and TRBJ2-7. CDR3 size: 14 residues. The germline gives CDR1 SGHRS, CDR2 YFSETQ. CDR3 sequence reads: CASSFLVGAYEQYF.